Shown below are 3 T cell receptor beta chains from a single sample sequenced in a study of T cell responses to AZD1222 COVID-19 vaccine. Sequenced by immunoSEQ multiplex PCR; TCRdb stores in-frame clones only, minus some. The sample yields more than 150,000 clones, just under 90% seen once. Here the sequenced sample was peripheral blood, taken on day 0 of AZD1222 vaccination. All receptors derive from an adult in good health.

Points on this clone: The sample holds other DNA sequences that translate to the same CDR3. The chain recombines TRBV7-2 with TRBJ1-2; D not certain. V was cut by 1 base and J by 2 bases, with 8 bases left in between. The length of the CDR3 is 14 residues. Germline loops: CDR1 SGHTA, CDR2 FQGNSA. As DNA, the CDR3 is TGTGCCAGCAGCTTAGATGGGTTCAACTATGGCTACACCTTC. This gives the protein CASSLDGFNYGYTF.

The chain links TRBV11-3 to TRBJ2-2; no clear D. Trimming removed 5 bases from V and 2 bases from J, with 9 bases in between. CDR1 and CDR2 from the germline V gene are SGHNT and YENEEA. The CDR3 contains 14 residues. The CDR3 nucleotides read TGTGCCAGCAGCCGGATAGAAAACACCGGGGAGCTGTTTTTT. The encoded protein is CASSRIENTGELFF.

The chain is built from TRBV3-1 (or the pseudogene TRBV3-2) and TRBJ2-2, with 11 positions matching TRBD2. From germline, CDR1 is LGHDT and CDR2 YNNKEL (reference sequence). The CDR3 runs to 18 residues. J lost 3 bases, V lost 5 bases, and 11 bases had no gene match. This chain's CDR3 is CASSGRALAGGYTGELFF. In DNA, the CDR3 is TGTGCCAGCAGCGGCCGGGCCCTAGCGGGAGGTTACACCGGGGAGCTGTTTTTT.